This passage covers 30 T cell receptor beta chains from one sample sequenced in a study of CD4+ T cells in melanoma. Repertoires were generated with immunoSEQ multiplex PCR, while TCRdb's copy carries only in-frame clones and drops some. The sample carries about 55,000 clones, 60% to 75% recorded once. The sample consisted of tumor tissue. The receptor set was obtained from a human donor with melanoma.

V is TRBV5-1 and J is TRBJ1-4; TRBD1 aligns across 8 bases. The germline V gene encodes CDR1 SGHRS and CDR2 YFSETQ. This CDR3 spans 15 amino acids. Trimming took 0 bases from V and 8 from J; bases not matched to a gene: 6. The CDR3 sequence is CASSLEGTGEEKLFF. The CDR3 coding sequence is TGCGCCAGCAGCTTGGAGGGGACAGGCGAGGAAAAACTGTTTTTT.

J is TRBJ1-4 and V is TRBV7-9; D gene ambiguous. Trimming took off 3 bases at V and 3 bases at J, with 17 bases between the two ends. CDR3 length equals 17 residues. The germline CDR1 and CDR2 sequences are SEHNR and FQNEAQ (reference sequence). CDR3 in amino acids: CASSFNPSLTPNEKLFF. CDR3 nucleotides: TGTGCCAGCAGCTTTAATCCCAGCCTAACCCCTAATGAAAAACTGTTTTTT. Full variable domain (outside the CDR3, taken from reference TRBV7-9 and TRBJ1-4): DTGVSQNPRHKITKRGQNVTFRCDPISEHNRLYWYRQTLGQGPEFLTYFQNEAQLEKSRLLSDRFSAERPKGSFSTLEIQRTEQGDSAMYLCASSFNPSLTPNEKLFFGSGTQLSVL.

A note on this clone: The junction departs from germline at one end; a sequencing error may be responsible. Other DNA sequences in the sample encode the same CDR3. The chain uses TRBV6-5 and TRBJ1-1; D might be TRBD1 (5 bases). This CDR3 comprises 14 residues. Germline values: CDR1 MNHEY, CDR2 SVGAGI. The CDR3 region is CASSLGTGGTEAFF. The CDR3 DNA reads TGTGCCAGCAGTTTGGGGACGGGGGGTACTGAAGCCTTCTTT.

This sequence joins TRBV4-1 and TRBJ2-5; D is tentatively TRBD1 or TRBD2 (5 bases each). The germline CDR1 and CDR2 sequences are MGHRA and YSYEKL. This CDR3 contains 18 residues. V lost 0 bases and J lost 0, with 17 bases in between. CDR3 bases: TGCGCCAGCAGCCAAGAGTGGGCAGCAGGGACGTACCAAGAGACCCAGTACTTC. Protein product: CASSQEWAAGTYQETQYF.

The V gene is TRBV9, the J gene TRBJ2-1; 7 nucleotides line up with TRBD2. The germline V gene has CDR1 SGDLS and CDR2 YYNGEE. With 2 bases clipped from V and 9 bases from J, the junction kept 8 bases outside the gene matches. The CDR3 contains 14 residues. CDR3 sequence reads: CASSVPGRGGEQFF. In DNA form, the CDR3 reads TGTGCCAGCAGCGTTCCGGGGCGCGGGGGTGAGCAGTTCTTC.

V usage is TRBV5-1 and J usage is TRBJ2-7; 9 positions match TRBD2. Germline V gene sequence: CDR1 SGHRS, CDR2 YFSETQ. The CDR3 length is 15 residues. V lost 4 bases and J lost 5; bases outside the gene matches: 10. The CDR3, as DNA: TGCGCCAGCAGCCCCGATTTTAGCGGGGGCAACGAGCAGTACTTC. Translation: CASSPDFSGGNEQYF. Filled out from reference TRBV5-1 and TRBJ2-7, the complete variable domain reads KAGVTQTPRYLIKTRGQQVTLSCSPISGHRSVSWYQQTPGQGLQFLFEYFSETQRNKGNFPGRFSGRQFSNSRSEMNVSTLELGDSALYLCASSPDFSGGNEQYFGPGTRLTVT.

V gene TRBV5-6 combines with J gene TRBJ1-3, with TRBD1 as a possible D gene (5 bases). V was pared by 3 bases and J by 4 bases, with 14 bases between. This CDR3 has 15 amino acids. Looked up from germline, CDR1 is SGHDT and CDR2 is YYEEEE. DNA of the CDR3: TGTGCCAGCAGCTCCCCCGGGACGAGGGGAAACACCATATATTTT. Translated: CASSSPGTRGNTIYF.

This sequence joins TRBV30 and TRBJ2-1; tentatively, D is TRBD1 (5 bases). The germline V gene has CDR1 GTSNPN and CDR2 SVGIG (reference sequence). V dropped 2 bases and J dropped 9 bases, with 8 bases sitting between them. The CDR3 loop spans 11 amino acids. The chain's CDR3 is CAWSWGAEQFF. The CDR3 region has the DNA TGTGCCTGGAGTTGGGGCGCTGAGCAGTTCTTC.

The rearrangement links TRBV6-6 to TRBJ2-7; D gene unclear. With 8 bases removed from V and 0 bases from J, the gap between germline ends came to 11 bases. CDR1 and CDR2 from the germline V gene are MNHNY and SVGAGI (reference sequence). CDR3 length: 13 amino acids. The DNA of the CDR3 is TGTGCCAGCTTTGAGTCCTCCTCCTACGAGCAGTACTTC. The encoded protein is CASFESSSYEQYF.

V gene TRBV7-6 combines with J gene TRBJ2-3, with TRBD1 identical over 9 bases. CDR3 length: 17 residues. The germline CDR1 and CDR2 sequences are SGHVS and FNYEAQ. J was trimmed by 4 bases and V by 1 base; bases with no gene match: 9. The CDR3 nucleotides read TGTGCCAGCAGCTTAGTGGTTGGGACAGGGTTTTCAGATACGCAGTATTTT. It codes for CASSLVVGTGFSDTQYF. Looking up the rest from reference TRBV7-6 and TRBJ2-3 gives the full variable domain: GAGVSQSPRYKVTKRGQDVALRCDPISGHVSLYWYRQALGQGPEFLTYFNYEAQQDKSGLPNDRFSAERPEGSISTLTIQRTEQRDSAMYRCASSLVVGTGFSDTQYFGPGTRLTVL.

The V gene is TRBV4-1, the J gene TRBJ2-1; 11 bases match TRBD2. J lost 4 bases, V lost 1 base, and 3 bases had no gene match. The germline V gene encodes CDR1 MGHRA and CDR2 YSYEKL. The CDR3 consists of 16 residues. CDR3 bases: TGCGCCAGCAGCCAAGTCCTAGCGGGGGGTTACAATGAGCAGTTCTTC. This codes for CASSQVLAGGYNEQFF.

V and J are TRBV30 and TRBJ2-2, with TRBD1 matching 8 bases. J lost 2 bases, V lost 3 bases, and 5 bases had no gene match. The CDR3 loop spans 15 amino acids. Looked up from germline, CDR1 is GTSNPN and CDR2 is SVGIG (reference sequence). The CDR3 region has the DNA TGTGCCTGGAGCAACGGACAGGGAAACACCGGGGAGCTGTTTTTT. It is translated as CAWSNGQGNTGELFF.

The CDR3 DNA is TGTGCCAGCAGTGGAAGGGAATATGAGAAAGAGACCCAGTACTTC. Protein sequence: CASSGREYEKETQYF. The rearrangement links TRBV28 to TRBJ2-5; D is undetermined. This CDR3 contains 15 residues. Germline V gene data show CDR1 as MDHEN and CDR2 as SYDVKM. V was pared by 5 bases and J by 3 bases, with 16 bases between.

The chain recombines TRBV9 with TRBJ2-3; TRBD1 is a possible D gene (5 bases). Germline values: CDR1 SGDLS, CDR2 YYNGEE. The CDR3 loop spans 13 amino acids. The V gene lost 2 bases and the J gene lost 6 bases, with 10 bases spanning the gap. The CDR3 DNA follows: TGTGCCAGCAGCGTTCAGGGAATGGATACGCAGTATTTT. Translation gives CASSVQGMDTQYF.

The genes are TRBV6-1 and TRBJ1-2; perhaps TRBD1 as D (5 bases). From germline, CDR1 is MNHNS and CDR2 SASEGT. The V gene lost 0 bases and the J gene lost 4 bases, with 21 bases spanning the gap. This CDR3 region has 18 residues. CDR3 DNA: TGTGCCAGCAGTGAAGCGAAGGGCAGGGTGGCTTTTCCCTATGGCTACACCTTC. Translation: CASSEAKGRVAFPYGYTF.

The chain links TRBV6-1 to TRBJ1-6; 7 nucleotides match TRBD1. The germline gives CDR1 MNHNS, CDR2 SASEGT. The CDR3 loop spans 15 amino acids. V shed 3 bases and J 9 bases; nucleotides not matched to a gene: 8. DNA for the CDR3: TGTGCCAGCAGTGAGGGAACAGGGGCCGGTTCACCCCTCCACTTT. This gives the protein CASSEGTGAGSPLHF.

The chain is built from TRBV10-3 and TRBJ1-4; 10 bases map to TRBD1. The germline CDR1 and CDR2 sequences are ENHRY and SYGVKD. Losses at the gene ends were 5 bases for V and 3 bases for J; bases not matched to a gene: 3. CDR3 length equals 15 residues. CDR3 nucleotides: TGTGCCATCAGTCCTGGACAGGGGGCTAATGAAAAACTGTTTTTT. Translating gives CAISPGQGANEKLFF.

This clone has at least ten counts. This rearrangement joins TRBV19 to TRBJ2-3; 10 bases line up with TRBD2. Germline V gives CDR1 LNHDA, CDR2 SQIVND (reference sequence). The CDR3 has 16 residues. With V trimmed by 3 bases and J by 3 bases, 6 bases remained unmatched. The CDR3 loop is CASSITSGGATDTQYF. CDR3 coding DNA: TGTGCCAGTAGTATTACCAGCGGGGGGGCGACAGATACGCAGTATTTT.

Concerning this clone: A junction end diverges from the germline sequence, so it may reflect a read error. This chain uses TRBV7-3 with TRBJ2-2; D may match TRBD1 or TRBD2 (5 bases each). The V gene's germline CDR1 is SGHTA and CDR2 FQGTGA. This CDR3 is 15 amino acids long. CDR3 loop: CASSITGGWTGELFF. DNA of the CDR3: TGTGCCAGCAGCATAACAGGAGGATGGACCGGGGAGCTGTTTTTT.

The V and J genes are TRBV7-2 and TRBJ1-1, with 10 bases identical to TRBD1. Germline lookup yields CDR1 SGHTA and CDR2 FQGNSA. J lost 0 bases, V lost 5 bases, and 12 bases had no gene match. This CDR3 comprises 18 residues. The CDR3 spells CASSLRAGTGDLNTEAFF. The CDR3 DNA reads TGTGCCAGCAGCCTCCGTGCCGGGACAGGGGATTTGAACACTGAAGCTTTCTTT. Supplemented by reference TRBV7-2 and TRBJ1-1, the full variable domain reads GAGVSQSPSNKVTEKGKDVELRCDPISGHTALYWYRQSLGQGLEFLIYFQGNSAPDKSGLPSDRFSAERTGGSVSTLTIQRTQQEDSAVYLCASSLRAGTGDLNTEAFFGQGTRLTVV.

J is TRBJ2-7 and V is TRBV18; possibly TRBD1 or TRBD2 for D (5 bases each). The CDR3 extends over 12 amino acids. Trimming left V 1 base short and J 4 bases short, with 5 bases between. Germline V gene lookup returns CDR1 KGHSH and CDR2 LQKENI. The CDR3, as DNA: TGTGCCAGCTCACCACGGGGGTACGAGCAGTACTTC. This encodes CASSPRGYEQYF.

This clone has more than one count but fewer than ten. The CDR3 region has the DNA TGTGCCAGCATGGAGAACACTGAAGCTTTCTTT. As protein: CASMENTEAFF. V is TRBV25-1 and J is TRBJ1-1; D call uncertain. Between the trimmed V and J ends, which lost 7 bases and 1 base, there was a span of 4 bases. CDR1 is MGHDK, CDR2 SYGVNS, per germline. The CDR3 is 11 amino acids. Drawing the rest from reference TRBV25-1 and TRBJ1-1, the complete variable domain is EADIYQTPRYLVIGTGKKITLECSQTMGHDKMYWYQQDPGMELHLIHYSYGVNSTEKGDLSSESTVSRIRTEHFPLTLESARPSHTSQYLCASMENTEAFFGQGTRLTVV.

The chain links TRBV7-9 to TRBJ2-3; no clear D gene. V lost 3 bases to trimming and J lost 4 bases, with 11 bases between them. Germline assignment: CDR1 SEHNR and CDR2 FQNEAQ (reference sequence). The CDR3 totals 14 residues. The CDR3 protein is CASSFFSTPDTQYF. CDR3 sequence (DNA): TGTGCCAGCAGCTTCTTCTCAACCCCAGATACGCAGTATTTT.

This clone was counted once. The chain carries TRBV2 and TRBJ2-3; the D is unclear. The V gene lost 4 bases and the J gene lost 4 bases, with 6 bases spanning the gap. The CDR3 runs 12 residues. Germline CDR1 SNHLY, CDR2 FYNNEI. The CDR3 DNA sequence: TGTGCCAGCAGTGTCGGGTCAGATACGCAGTATTTT. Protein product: CASSVGSDTQYF.

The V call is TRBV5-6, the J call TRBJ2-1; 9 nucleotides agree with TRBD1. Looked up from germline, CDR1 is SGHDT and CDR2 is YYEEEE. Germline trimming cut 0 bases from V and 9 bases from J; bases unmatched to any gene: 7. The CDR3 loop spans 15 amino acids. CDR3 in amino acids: CASSLVGQGYGEQFF. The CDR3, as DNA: TGTGCCAGCAGCTTGGTGGGACAGGGCTATGGTGAGCAGTTCTTC.

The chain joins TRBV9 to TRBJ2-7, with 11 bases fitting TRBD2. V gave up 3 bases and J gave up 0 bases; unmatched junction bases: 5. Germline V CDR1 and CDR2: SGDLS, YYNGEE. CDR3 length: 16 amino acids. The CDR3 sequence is CASSASGGPTSYEQYF. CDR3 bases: TGTGCCAGCAGCGCTAGCGGGGGGCCCACCTCCTACGAGCAGTACTTC.

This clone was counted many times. CDR3 in DNA: TGTGCCAGCAGCCCAACTCGGTTGAACACCGGGGAGCTGTTTTTT. It translates to CASSPTRLNTGELFF. V gene TRBV14 combines with J gene TRBJ2-2; D is ambiguous. The CDR3 has 15 amino acids. Germline CDR1 is SGHDN and CDR2 is FVKESK. The germline V and J ends were trimmed by 4 bases and 1 base, with 10 bases remaining between them.

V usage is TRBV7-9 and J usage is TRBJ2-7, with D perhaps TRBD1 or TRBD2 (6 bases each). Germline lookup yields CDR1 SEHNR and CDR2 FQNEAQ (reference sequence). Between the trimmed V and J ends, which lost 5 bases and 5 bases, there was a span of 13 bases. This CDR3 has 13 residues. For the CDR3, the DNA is TGTGCCAGCAGCCCTGTGGGGGGCCACGAGCAGTACTTC. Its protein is CASSPVGGHEQYF.

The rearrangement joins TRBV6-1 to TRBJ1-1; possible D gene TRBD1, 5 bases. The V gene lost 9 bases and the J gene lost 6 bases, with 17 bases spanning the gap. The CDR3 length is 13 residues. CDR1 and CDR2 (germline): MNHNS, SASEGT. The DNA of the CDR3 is TGTGCCAGTCTATCAGTCGGGGGGGCTGAAGCTTTCTTT. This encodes CASLSVGGAEAFF.

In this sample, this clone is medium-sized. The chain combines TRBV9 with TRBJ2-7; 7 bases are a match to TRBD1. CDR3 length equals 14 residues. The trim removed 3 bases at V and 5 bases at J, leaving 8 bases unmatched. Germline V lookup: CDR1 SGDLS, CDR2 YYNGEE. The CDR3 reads CASSARQGPHEQYF. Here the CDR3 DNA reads TGTGCCAGCAGCGCGCGACAGGGCCCCCACGAGCAGTACTTC.